This TCR beta chain derives from a study of T cell responses to AZD1222 COVID-19 vaccine. Study results and limitations: Only after the peak T cell response were repertoires sampled.

Worth noting for this clone: The target antigen is unknown.

Sequenced by immunoSEQ multiplex PCR; TCRdb stores in-frame clones only, minus some. Of 140,000 to 150,000 clones listed, 93% were seen once; the top ten hold over 4%. Specimen: peripheral blood, collected on day 0 of AZD1222 vaccination. This sequence originates from an adult in good health.

CDR3 nucleotide sequence: TGTGCCAGCAGCTTGAGCAGGGGGGACGAGCAGTACTTC. It specifies CASSLSRGDEQYF. The chain recombines TRBV11-3 with TRBJ2-7; TRBD1 might be the D (7 bases). V lost 3 bases to trimming and J lost 5 bases, with 11 bases between them. Germline lookup yields CDR1 SGHNT and CDR2 YENEEA. CDR3 size: 13 residues.